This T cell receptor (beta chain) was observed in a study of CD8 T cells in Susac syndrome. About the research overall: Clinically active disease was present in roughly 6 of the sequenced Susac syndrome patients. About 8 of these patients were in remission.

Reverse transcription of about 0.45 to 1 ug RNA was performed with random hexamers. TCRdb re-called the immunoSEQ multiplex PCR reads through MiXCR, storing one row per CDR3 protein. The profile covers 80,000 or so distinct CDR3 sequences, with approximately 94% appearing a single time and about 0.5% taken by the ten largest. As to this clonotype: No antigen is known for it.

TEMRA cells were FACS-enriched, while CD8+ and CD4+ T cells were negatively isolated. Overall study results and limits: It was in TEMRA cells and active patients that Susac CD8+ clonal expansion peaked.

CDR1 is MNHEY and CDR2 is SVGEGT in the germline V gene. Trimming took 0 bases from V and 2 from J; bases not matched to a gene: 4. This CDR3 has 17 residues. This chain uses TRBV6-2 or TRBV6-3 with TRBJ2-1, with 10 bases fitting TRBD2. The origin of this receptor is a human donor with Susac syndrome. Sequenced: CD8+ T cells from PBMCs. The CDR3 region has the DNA TGTGCCAGCAGTTACTCGGGGCTAGCGGGGGCCTACAATGAGCAGTTCTTC. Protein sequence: CASSYSGLAGAYNEQFF.